These 30 T cell receptor beta chains were all obtained from the same sample, sequenced in a study of T-cell memory formation after mild COVID-19. TCRdb re-analysed the 5' RACE reads in MiXCR, keeping a single row per CDR3 protein. This sample has around 450,000 distinct CDR3 sequences, with about 20% found just once. Sequenced material: PBMCs or a T cell subset sorted from them (not recorded which). The receptors originated from an adult woman who had mild COVID-19 (a few samples of this study predate the infection). Cell type and time point are not known.

This clonotype has a handful of counts. The chain recombines TRBV7-9 with TRBJ1-1; 7 bases match TRBD1. The germline CDR1 and CDR2 sequences are SEHNR and FQNEAQ (reference sequence). This CDR3 spans 15 amino acids. V lost 5 bases, J lost 1 base, and 7 bases stayed unmatched. The CDR3 DNA sequence: TGTGCCAGCAGCGATAACAGGGGTAAGAACACTGAAGCTTTCTTT. Translated: CASSDNRGKNTEAFF.

This clonotype was detected a few times. The CDR3 region is CATSDQDSGEEQFF. The CDR3 nucleotides are TGTGCCACCAGTGACCAGGATAGCGGGGAGGAGCAGTTCTTC. V usage is TRBV24-1 and J usage is TRBJ2-1; 8 positions agree with TRBD2. This CDR3 has 14 amino acids. Germline loops: CDR1 KGHDR, CDR2 SFDVKD. After removal of 4 bases from V and 10 bases from J, the junction contained 8 bases not matched to a gene.

This clonotype was recorded a few times. The V gene is TRBV12-3 or TRBV12-4, the J gene TRBJ2-3; D uncertain. The CDR3 totals 14 residues. The germline V and J ends were trimmed by 0 bases and 1 base, with 5 bases remaining between them. The CDR3 loop reads CASSLARRTDTQYF. DNA for the CDR3: TGTGCCAGCAGTTTAGCGCGGCGCACAGATACGCAGTATTTT.

This clonotype was seen just once. The CDR3 reads CASSVPAGGAETQYF. The CDR3 bases are TGTGCCAGCAGCGTCCCTGCGGGAGGAGCTGAGACCCAGTACTTC. The chain links TRBV9 to TRBJ2-5, with TRBD2 matching 8 bases. The CDR3 loop spans 15 amino acids. CDR1 is SGDLS and CDR2 is YYNGEE in the germline V gene. V shed 2 bases, J shed 5 bases, and the junction held 8 bases outside the gene matches.

V gene TRBV6-6 combines with J gene TRBJ2-7; unclear D gene. The CDR3 sequence is 12 residues long. V gave up 4 bases and J gave up 3 bases, with 7 bases separating them. Germline V gives CDR1 MNHNY, CDR2 SVGAGI (reference sequence). The CDR3 region is CASSWNSYEQYF. The CDR3 DNA follows: TGTGCCAGCAGTTGGAACAGCTACGAGCAGTACTTC.

About this clonotype: A much larger clone differs from this one at a single base, so this may be a read error. V and J are TRBV3-1 and TRBJ2-7; no firm D call. The CDR3 covers 11 residues. Deletions cut 2 bases from V and 3 bases from J, with 2 bases between. Germline V CDR1 and CDR2: LGHDT, YNNKEL (reference sequence). CDR3 sequence (DNA): TGTGCCAGCAGCCAATTCTACGAGCAGTACTTC. It translates to CASSQFYEQYF.

About this clonotype itself: Being one base from a much bigger clone, this may be a read error. J is TRBJ2-7 and V is TRBV3-1; 7 nucleotides line up with TRBD1. The germline V gene encodes CDR1 LGHDT and CDR2 YNNKEL (reference sequence). The CDR3 is made up of 14 amino acids. V lost 4 bases to trimming and J lost 5 bases; unmatched junction nucleotides: 8. The CDR3 here is CASSPWGQWNEQYF. CDR3 bases: TGTGCCAGCAGCCCCTGGGGACAGTGGAACGAGCAGTACTTC.

The chain recombines TRBV7-9 with TRBJ2-5; D uncertain. Between the trimmed V and J ends, which lost 1 base and 4 bases, there was a span of 13 bases. The germline V gene encodes CDR1 SEHNR and CDR2 FQNEAQ (reference sequence). The length of the CDR3 is 15 residues. CDR3 in amino acids: CASSLVIGPRETQYF. The CDR3 region has the DNA TGTGCCAGCAGCTTAGTAATCGGGCCACGAGAGACCCAGTACTTC.

There are a few counts of this clonotype. The genes are TRBV3-1 and TRBJ2-7; the match to TRBD2 covers 9 bases. The CDR3 extends over 17 amino acids. CDR1 is LGHDT and CDR2 is YNNKEL in the germline V gene (reference sequence). Trimming at V came to 0 bases and at J to 2 bases, leaving 8 bases not matched to a gene. CDR3 sequence: CASSQDPSTSGAYEQYF. CDR3 nucleotides: TGTGCCAGCAGCCAAGACCCGTCGACTAGCGGAGCCTACGAGCAGTACTTC.

The chain employs TRBV20-1 and TRBJ1-5, with 8 positions matching TRBD1. Germline V gene data show CDR1 as DFQATT and CDR2 as SNEGSKA (reference sequence). The CDR3 has 12 amino acids. Germline trimming cut 7 bases from V and 2 bases from J; bases unmatched to any gene: 1. The chain's CDR3 is CSGGQGNQPQHF. CDR3 sequence (DNA): TGCAGTGGGGGACAGGGCAATCAGCCCCAGCATTTT.

The V and J genes are TRBV5-8 and TRBJ1-1; D might be TRBD1 (6 bases). Germline values: CDR1 SGHTS, CDR2 YDEGEE. V was clipped by 2 bases and J by 3 bases, with 11 bases between them. The CDR3 contains 14 residues. The CDR3 DNA reads TGTGCCAGCAGCTTCACAGGGTACGACACTGAAGCTTTCTTT. Its translation: CASSFTGYDTEAFF.

V and J are TRBV4-2 and TRBJ1-1, with a possible D match to TRBD1 (5 bases). The CDR3 extends over 14 amino acids. The germline V and J ends were trimmed by 0 bases and 7 bases, with 12 bases remaining between them. Per the germline V gene, CDR1 is LGHNA and CDR2 is YNFKEQ. The CDR3 loop reads CASSQDQGRIEAFF. For the CDR3, the DNA is TGTGCCAGCAGCCAAGATCAGGGCAGGATTGAAGCTTTCTTT.

This clonotype has a handful of counts. This chain joins TRBV5-5 and TRBJ2-5; 9 bases line up with TRBD2. Germline V gene sequence: CDR1 SGHKS, CDR2 YYEKEE (reference sequence). V lost 2 bases to trimming and J lost 6 bases; unmatched junction nucleotides: 5. CDR3 length: 14 amino acids. This CDR3 is CASSLSSGEQTQYF. In DNA form, the CDR3 reads TGTGCCAGCAGCTTATCTAGCGGGGAACAGACCCAGTACTTC.

This clonotype appeared a few times. The CDR3 nucleotides read TGTGCCAGCAGCCAGGACAGGGCCCACGAGCAGTACTTC. Translation: CASSQDRAHEQYF. The chain uses TRBV7-2 and TRBJ2-7; 8 bases match TRBD1. Germline loops: CDR1 SGHTA, CDR2 FQGNSA. With 5 bases clipped from V and 5 bases from J, the junction kept 5 bases outside the gene matches. This CDR3 has 13 residues.

The chain has TRBV2 and TRBJ1-2; no clear D gene. Germline V gene data show CDR1 as SNHLY and CDR2 as FYNNEI. This CDR3 is 12 amino acids long. Trimming stripped 5 bases from V and 8 bases from J, with 12 bases between. Here the CDR3 reads CASSPAWGGYTF. The DNA for the CDR3 is TGTGCCAGCAGTCCCGCTTGGGGAGGCTACACCTTC.

This clonotype showed up just a few times. The CDR3 DNA follows: TGCAGCGTTGATAGCGGGAGGGCCCCCACAGATACGCAGTATTTT. Its translation is CSVDSGRAPTDTQYF. The chain combines TRBV29-1 with TRBJ2-3, with 11 bases matching TRBD2. The J segment lost 2 bases and the V segment lost 3 bases, leaving 4 bases of the junction unmatched. The CDR3 extends over 15 amino acids. Germline loops: CDR1 SQVTM, CDR2 ANQGSEA.

V is TRBV10-3 and J is TRBJ2-3; the D gene is possibly TRBD2 (6 bases). Trimming left V 11 bases short and J 5 bases short, with 23 bases between. Per the germline V gene, CDR1 is ENHRY and CDR2 is SYGVKD. The CDR3 is 15 residues long. CDR3 DNA sequence: TGTGCCGTTGGGGGTGTAGAGGCGCGGGAAGATACGCAGTATTTT. This sequence encodes CAVGGVEAREDTQYF.

This clonotype was detected a few times. The chain employs TRBV5-6 and TRBJ2-3, with D hard to call. Trimming stripped 2 bases from V and 4 bases from J, with 8 bases between. This CDR3 has 13 amino acids. Germline V gene lookup returns CDR1 SGHDT and CDR2 YYEEEE. CDR3 coding DNA: TGTGCCAGCAGCTTAGGGCGCTCAGATACGCAGTATTTT. This encodes CASSLGRSDTQYF. The whole variable domain, filled in from reference TRBV5-6 and TRBJ2-3, reads DAGVTQSPTHLIKTRGQQVTLRCSPKSGHDTVSWYQQALGQGPQFIFQYYEEEERQRGNFPDRFSGHQFPNYSSELNVNALLLGDSALYLCASSLGRSDTQYFGPGTRLTVL.

This clonotype appeared a few times. The chain joins TRBV5-6 to TRBJ2-7; the match to TRBD2 covers 10 bases. CDR3 length: 15 amino acids. V lost 4 bases and J lost 4; bases outside the gene matches: 8. Germline CDR1 SGHDT, CDR2 YYEEEE. CDR3 loop: CASSQRLAGVYEQYF. The CDR3 DNA reads as TGTGCCAGCAGCCAGCGACTAGCGGGCGTGTACGAGCAGTACTTC.

This clonotype was seen a few times. This chain uses TRBV7-2 with TRBJ2-1, with D tentatively TRBD2 (6 bases). The germline V and J ends were trimmed by 4 bases and 12 bases, with 19 bases remaining between them. Per germline, CDR1 SGHTA and CDR2 FQGNSA. The length of the CDR3 is 14 residues. Here the CDR3 DNA reads TGTGCCAGCAGCTCCCCCCCGCGGGATGTTGGGCAGTTCTTC. Encoded protein: CASSSPPRDVGQFF.

The J gene is TRBJ1-2, the V gene TRBV6-5; tentative D call: TRBD1 (6 bases). Germline values: CDR1 MNHEY, CDR2 SVGAGI. V gave up 2 bases and J gave up 2 bases, with 9 bases separating them. The CDR3 is made up of 14 amino acids. This CDR3 is CASSYGGLNYGYTF. CDR3 DNA: TGTGCCAGCAGTTACGGGGGGCTCAACTATGGCTACACCTTC.

The chain combines TRBV4-1 with TRBJ2-2; 9 nucleotides align to TRBD2. CDR1 MGHRA and CDR2 YSYEKL come from the germline V gene. The J segment lost 7 bases and the V segment lost 4 bases, leaving 10 bases of the junction unmatched. The CDR3 spans 16 residues. CDR3 nucleotide sequence: TGCGCCAGCAGCCCCGGAGGAGCGGGGGGAGGCGGGGAGCTGTTTTTT. Residues: CASSPGGAGGGGELFF.

There are many counts of this clonotype. The chain links TRBV5-5 to TRBJ2-7; 9 bases are shared with TRBD1. Trimming cost V 4 bases and J 7 bases; bases outside gene matches: 9. Germline CDR1 and CDR2: SGHKS and YYEKEE (reference sequence). This CDR3 has 14 amino acids. The chain's CDR3 is CASSRGTGIGEQYF. The CDR3 DNA reads as TGTGCCAGCAGCCGAGGGACAGGGATCGGGGAGCAGTACTTC. The whole variable domain, filled in from reference TRBV5-5 and TRBJ2-7, reads DAGVTQSPTHLIKTRGQQVTLRCSPISGHKSVSWYQQVLGQGPQFIFQYYEKEERGRGNFPDRFSARQFPNYSSELNVNALLLGDSALYLCASSRGTGIGEQYFGPGTRLTVT.

This clonotype was picked up a small number of times. The chain uses TRBV29-1 and TRBJ2-7; 9 bases are a match to TRBD1. V was clipped by 5 bases and J by 2 bases; unmatched bases: 7. The germline CDR1 and CDR2 sequences are SQVTM and ANQGSEA. The CDR3 runs to 14 residues. CDR3 coding DNA: TGCAGCGTTCCCGGGACAGGGCTCCCCTACGAGCAGTACTTC. It is translated as CSVPGTGLPYEQYF.

The chain's CDR3 is CSAPGPGRPSYEQYF. As DNA, the CDR3 is TGCAGTGCTCCCGGACCAGGCAGACCCTCCTACGAGCAGTACTTC. The V gene is TRBV20-1, the J gene TRBJ2-7; D not certain. The CDR3 runs to 15 residues. V lost 5 bases, J lost 0 bases, and 17 bases lay in between. Germline V gives CDR1 DFQATT, CDR2 SNEGSKA (reference sequence).

This chain links TRBV2 with TRBJ2-7; no clear D gene. Per germline, CDR1 SNHLY and CDR2 FYNNEI. V lost 8 bases and J 6 bases, leaving 17 bases between the germline ends. The CDR3 has 13 amino acids. The CDR3 DNA follows: TGTGCCAGCGCTAGGTCCCCGAAGGGCGAGCAGTACTTC. The encoded protein is CASARSPKGEQYF.

The CDR3 DNA is TGCAGTGCTAGTCCTCGACAGGGGGCCTACGAGCAGTACTTC. This codes for CSASPRQGAYEQYF. The J gene is TRBJ2-7, the V gene TRBV20-1; 9 bases fit TRBD1. The ends lost 3 bases at V and 2 bases at J; junction bases unmatched: 5. From germline, CDR1 is DFQATT and CDR2 SNEGSKA (reference sequence). CDR3 length: 14 amino acids.

This chain uses TRBV6-2 or TRBV6-3 with TRBJ2-2; a weak D match, TRBD2 (5 bases). Germline CDR1 reads MNHEY; CDR2 reads SVGEGT. V gave up 8 bases and J gave up 0 bases, with 13 bases separating them. This CDR3 is built from 15 residues. This CDR3 reads CASGNVRANTGELFF. The CDR3 DNA follows: TGTGCCAGCGGGAACGTGCGGGCGAACACCGGGGAGCTGTTTTTT.

This clonotype was found a few times. The chain has TRBV20-1 and TRBJ2-5; D possibly uses TRBD1 or TRBD2 (5 bases each). CDR1 and CDR2 from the germline V gene are DFQATT and SNEGSKA (reference sequence). The CDR3 spans 13 residues. V was pared by 6 bases and J by 4 bases, with 15 bases between. CDR3 loop: CSAVRGKGETQYF. CDR3 coding DNA: TGCAGTGCCGTGAGGGGAAAAGGAGAGACCCAGTACTTC.

This clonotype was counted only a few times. The chain has TRBV12-3 or TRBV12-4 and TRBJ2-3; D is possibly TRBD2 (6 bases). CDR3 length: 15 amino acids. Deletions cut 2 bases from V and 0 bases from J, with 9 bases between. The CDR3 loop is CASSLWDFSTDTQYF. CDR3 sequence (DNA): TGTGCCAGCAGTTTATGGGACTTTAGCACAGATACGCAGTATTTT.